The 5 T cell receptor beta chains given below trace back to one sample, sequenced in a study of blood T cell repertoires in COVID-19. Assay: immunoSEQ multiplex PCR; the TCRdb copy retains only in-frame clones and omits some. The sample carries a few hundred thousand clones, roughly 90% recorded once. Material for sequencing was peripheral blood. The source is a woman aged 55-75 years with COVID-19, enrolled during active disease.

In this sample, this clone turned up once. This sequence joins TRBV5-4 and TRBJ2-5, with 9 nucleotides matching TRBD2. Unmatched junction bases numbered 7, after V lost 0 bases and J lost 1 base. This CDR3 contains 17 residues. In germline, CDR1 is SGHNT, CDR2 YYREEE (reference sequence). CDR3: CASSLVGSGGTQETQYF. DNA of the CDR3: TGTGCCAGCAGCTTGGTCGGAAGCGGGGGGACCCAAGAGACCCAGTACTTC.

The rearrangement joins TRBV12-3 or TRBV12-4 to TRBJ2-1; 8 bases align to TRBD2. This CDR3 has 13 residues. The J segment lost 8 bases and the V segment lost 9 bases, leaving 9 bases of the junction unmatched. The CDR3 loop reads CASGTRGTDEQFF. CDR3 DNA: TGTGCCAGTGGGACTAGAGGCACGGATGAGCAGTTCTTC.

This clone was detected once. V and J are TRBV19 and TRBJ1-5; D gene unclear. V lost 6 bases to trimming and J lost 0 bases, with 15 bases between them. This CDR3 has 16 residues. Germline V gene data show CDR1 as LNHDA and CDR2 as SQIVND (reference sequence). CDR3 sequence (DNA): TGTGCCAGTAGCACGACAACGTTTTATAGCAATCAGCCCCAGCATTTT. Protein sequence: CASSTTTFYSNQPQHF.

This rearrangement joins TRBV12-3 or TRBV12-4 to TRBJ2-7, with TRBD1 matching over 9 bases. The trim removed 5 bases at V and 7 bases at J, leaving 6 bases unmatched. This CDR3 contains 13 residues. CDR3 loop: CASSIRQGGEQYF. The CDR3 DNA reads as TGTGCCAGCAGTATCCGACAGGGGGGGGAGCAGTACTTC.

This chain connects TRBV9 to TRBJ2-5; tentatively, D is TRBD2 (5 bases). The germline V and J ends were trimmed by 4 bases and 5 bases, with 18 bases remaining between them. CDR3 length equals 15 residues. The germline CDR1 and CDR2 sequences are SGDLS and YYNGEE. The CDR3 DNA reads TGTGCCAGCAGCCCCCGGGATACTGCCGGGGAGACCCAGTACTTC. Amino acids: CASSPRDTAGETQYF.